This passage covers 3 T cell receptor beta chains from one sample sequenced in a study of long-term antiretroviral therapy in people with HIV. Sequencing relied on immunoSEQ assay v3.0, run at survey level. Sequencing used immunoSEQ multiplex PCR; TCRdb keeps in-frame clones, though not all of them. This table has approximately 35,000 clones, about 93% appearing once. The sequenced sample was unsorted PBMCs, obtained about 5.1 years after starting antiretroviral therapy. These receptors were taken from a woman between 50 and 59 years old with HIV.

V usage is TRBV19 and J usage is TRBJ2-7; perhaps TRBD1 as D (6 bases). The ends were cut back, 5 bases at V and 3 bases at J, with 11 bases in the middle. The length of the CDR3 is 13 residues. In germline, CDR1 is LNHDA, CDR2 SQIVND (reference sequence). For the CDR3, the DNA is TGTGCCAGTAGTCAAACAGGGAGCTACGAGCAGTACTTC. It codes for CASSQTGSYEQYF.

The chain couples TRBV27 to TRBJ1-5; 7 bases are a match to TRBD1. The germline V gene encodes CDR1 MNHEY and CDR2 SMNVEV (reference sequence). After removal of 6 bases from V and 2 bases from J, the junction contained 10 bases not matched to a gene. The CDR3 spans 16 residues. CDR3 coding DNA: TGTGCCAGCAGACCGGGACAGATTAATGGCAATCAGCCCCAGCATTTT. Encoded protein: CASRPGQINGNQPQHF.

The chain combines TRBV9 with TRBJ2-7; 14 positions agree with TRBD2. CDR1 is SGDLS, CDR2 YYNGEE, per germline. With 3 bases clipped from V and 7 bases from J, the junction kept 9 bases outside the gene matches. CDR3 length: 16 amino acids. CDR3 nucleotides: TGTGCCAGCAGCGGAGGGACTAGCGGGGGCCTACTAGAGCAGTACTTC. It is translated as CASSGGTSGGLLEQYF.